The 8 T cell receptor beta chains below were found in one sample sequenced in a study of blood T cell repertoires in COVID-19. The assay was immunoSEQ multiplex PCR, and TCRdb's table has in-frame clones only and misses some. The sample lists roughly 100,000 clones; 80% to 90% were seen once. The sample comprised peripheral blood. These receptors were collected from a man aged 50-59 years with acute or convalescent COVID-19.

The J gene is TRBJ2-5, the V gene TRBV25-1; possibly TRBD1 for D (6 bases). CDR1 and CDR2 from the germline V gene are MGHDK and SYGVNS. The CDR3 sequence is 16 residues long. Trimming cost V 2 bases and J 1 base, with 14 bases left between them. In nucleotides, the CDR3 is TGTGCCAGCAGTGAAAAGATGGGACACCTCCAAGAGACCCAGTACTTC. Translation gives CASSEKMGHLQETQYF. Together with reference TRBV25-1 and TRBJ2-5, the CDR3 gives the full variable domain: EADIYQTPRYLVIGTGKKITLECSQTMGHDKMYWYQQDPGMELHLIHYSYGVNSTEKGDLSSESTVSRIRTEHFPLTLESARPSHTSQYLCASSEKMGHLQETQYFGPGTRLLVL.

This chain connects TRBV25-1 to TRBJ1-3; the D is unclear. The CDR3 loop spans 14 amino acids. CDR1 is MGHDK, CDR2 SYGVNS, per germline. Trimming stripped 4 bases from V and 1 base from J, with 8 bases between. CDR3 DNA: TGTGCCAGCAGTGGCGACAAATCTGGAAACACCATATATTTT. It encodes CASSGDKSGNTIYF.

The V and J genes are TRBV11-2 and TRBJ2-7; 8 nucleotides line up with TRBD2. J was trimmed by 7 bases and V by 5 bases; bases with no gene match: 7. Germline V gene lookup returns CDR1 SGHAT and CDR2 FQNNGV. This CDR3 is built from 13 residues. CDR3 bases: TGTGCCAGCAGCATGAGCGGGAGAGGGGAGCAGTACTTC. Translated: CASSMSGRGEQYF.

The chain has TRBV9 and TRBJ1-4, with TRBD1 as a possible D gene (5 bases). Trimming took off 3 bases at V and 7 bases at J, with 13 bases between the two ends. The germline CDR1 and CDR2 sequences are SGDLS and YYNGEE. The CDR3 length is 14 residues. The chain's CDR3 is CASSARGQGEKLFF. The CDR3, as DNA: TGTGCCAGCAGCGCCCGAGGCCAGGGTGAAAAACTGTTTTTT. Together with reference TRBV9 and TRBJ1-4, the CDR3 gives the full variable domain: DSGVTQTPKHLITATGQRVTLRCSPRSGDLSVYWYQQSLDQGLQFLIQYYNGEERAKGNILERFSAQQFPDLHSELNLSSLELGDSALYFCASSARGQGEKLFFGSGTQLSVL.

The J gene is TRBJ2-1, the V gene TRBV10-3, with D maybe TRBD1 (5 bases). Trimming cost V 10 bases and J 9 bases, with 16 bases left between them. CDR3 length: 12 amino acids. Germline assignment: CDR1 ENHRY and CDR2 SYGVKD. Written as DNA, the CDR3 is TGTGCCACCAAAGGGGCGTGGAGTGAGCAGTTCTTC. It is translated as CATKGAWSEQFF.

The chain employs TRBV18 and TRBJ2-7; TRBD2 might be the D (5 bases). The CDR3 covers 19 residues. The V gene lost 2 bases and the J gene lost 0 bases, with 23 bases spanning the gap. Germline assignment: CDR1 KGHSH and CDR2 LQKENI. The CDR3 loop is CASSPEEEATREFSYEQYF. In DNA, the CDR3 is TGTGCCAGCTCACCAGAAGAGGAGGCGACTCGAGAATTCTCCTACGAGCAGTACTTC.

V usage is TRBV5-1 and J usage is TRBJ2-1; TRBD2 aligns across 7 bases. Looked up from germline, CDR1 is SGHRS and CDR2 is YFSETQ. V gave up 4 bases and J gave up 0 bases; unmatched junction bases: 10. The CDR3 sequence is 17 residues long. The CDR3: CASSPLLAISSYNEQFF. DNA for the CDR3: TGCGCCAGCAGCCCATTACTAGCGATCAGCTCCTACAATGAGCAGTTCTTC.

This chain connects TRBV28 to TRBJ2-5, with 11 bases that match TRBD2. With V trimmed by 9 bases and J by 5 bases, 14 bases remained unmatched. Germline V gene lookup returns CDR1 MDHEN and CDR2 SYDVKM. The CDR3 is made up of 16 amino acids. The CDR3 nucleotides are TGTGCCAGTAGGCCCATAGCGGGAGGGCCGGGGGAGACCCAGTACTTC. Its protein is CASRPIAGGPGETQYF. Variable domain in full (rest from reference TRBV28 and TRBJ2-5): DVKVTQSSRYLVKRTGEKVFLECVQDMDHENMFWYRQDPGLGLRLIYFSYDVKMKEKGDIPEGYSVSREKKERFSLILESASTNQTSMYLCASRPIAGGPGETQYFGPGTRLLVL.